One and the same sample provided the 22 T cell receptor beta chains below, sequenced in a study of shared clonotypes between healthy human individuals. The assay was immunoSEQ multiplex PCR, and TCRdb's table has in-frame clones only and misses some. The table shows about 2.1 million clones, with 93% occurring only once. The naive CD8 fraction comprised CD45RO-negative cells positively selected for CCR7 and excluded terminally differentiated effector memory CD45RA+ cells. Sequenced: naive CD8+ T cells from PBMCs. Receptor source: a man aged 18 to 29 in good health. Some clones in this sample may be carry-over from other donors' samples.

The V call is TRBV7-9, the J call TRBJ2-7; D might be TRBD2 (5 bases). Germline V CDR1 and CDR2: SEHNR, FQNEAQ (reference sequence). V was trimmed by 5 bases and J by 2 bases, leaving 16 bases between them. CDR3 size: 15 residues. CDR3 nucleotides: TGTGCCAGCAGCCCCCAAGAGGGTAACCCCTACGAGCAGTACTTC. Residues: CASSPQEGNPYEQYF.

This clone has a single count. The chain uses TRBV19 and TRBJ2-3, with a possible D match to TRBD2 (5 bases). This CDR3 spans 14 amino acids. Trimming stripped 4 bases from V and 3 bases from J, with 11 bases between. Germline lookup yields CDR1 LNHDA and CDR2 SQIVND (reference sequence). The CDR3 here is CASSKLATTDTQYF. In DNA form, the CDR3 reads TGTGCCAGTAGTAAGCTAGCTACGACAGATACGCAGTATTTT.

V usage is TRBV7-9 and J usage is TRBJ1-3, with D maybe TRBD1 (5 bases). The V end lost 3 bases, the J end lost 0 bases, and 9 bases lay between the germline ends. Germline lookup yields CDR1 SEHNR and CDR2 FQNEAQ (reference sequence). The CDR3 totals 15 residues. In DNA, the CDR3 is TGTGCCAGCAGCTTCAGGGTTAGCTCTGGAAACACCATATATTTT. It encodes CASSFRVSSGNTIYF.

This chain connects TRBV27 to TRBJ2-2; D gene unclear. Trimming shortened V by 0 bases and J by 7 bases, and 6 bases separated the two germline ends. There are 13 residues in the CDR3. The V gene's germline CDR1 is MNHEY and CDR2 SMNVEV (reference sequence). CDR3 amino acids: CASSLSVYGELFF. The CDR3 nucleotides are TGTGCCAGCAGTTTATCTGTGTACGGGGAGCTGTTTTTT.

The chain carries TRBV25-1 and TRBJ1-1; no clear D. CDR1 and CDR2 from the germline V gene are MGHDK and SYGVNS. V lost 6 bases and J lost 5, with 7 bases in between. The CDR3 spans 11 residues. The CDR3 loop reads CASSWWTEAFF. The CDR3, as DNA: TGTGCCAGCAGCTGGTGGACTGAAGCTTTCTTT. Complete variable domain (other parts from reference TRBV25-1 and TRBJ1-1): EADIYQTPRYLVIGTGKKITLECSQTMGHDKMYWYQQDPGMELHLIHYSYGVNSTEKGDLSSESTVSRIRTEHFPLTLESARPSHTSQYLCASSWWTEAFFGQGTRLTVV.

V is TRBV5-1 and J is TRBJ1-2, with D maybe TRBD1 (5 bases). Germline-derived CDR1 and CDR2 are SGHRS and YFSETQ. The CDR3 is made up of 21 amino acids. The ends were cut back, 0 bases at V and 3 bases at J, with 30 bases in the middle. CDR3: CASSLGPNSDFTGEQDYGYTF. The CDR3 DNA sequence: TGCGCCAGCAGCTTGGGGCCGAACTCGGACTTCACGGGGGAACAGGACTATGGCTACACCTTC.

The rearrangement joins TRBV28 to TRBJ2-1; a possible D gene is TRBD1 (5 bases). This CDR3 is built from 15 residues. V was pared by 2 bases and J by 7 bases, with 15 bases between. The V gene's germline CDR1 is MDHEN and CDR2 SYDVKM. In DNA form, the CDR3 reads TGTGCCAGCAGTTTACCTAGGGGTCAGGAAAATGAGCAGTTCTTC. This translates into CASSLPRGQENEQFF.

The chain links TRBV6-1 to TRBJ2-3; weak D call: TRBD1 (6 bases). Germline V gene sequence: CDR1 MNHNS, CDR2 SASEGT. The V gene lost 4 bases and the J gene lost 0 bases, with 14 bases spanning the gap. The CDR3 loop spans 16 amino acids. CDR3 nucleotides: TGTGCCAGCAGTGGTGAAAGGGGGTATAGCACAGATACGCAGTATTTT. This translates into CASSGERGYSTDTQYF.

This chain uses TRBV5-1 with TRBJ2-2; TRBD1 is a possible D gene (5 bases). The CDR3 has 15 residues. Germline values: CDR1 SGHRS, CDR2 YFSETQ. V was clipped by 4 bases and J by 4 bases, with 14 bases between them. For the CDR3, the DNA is TGCGCCAGCAGCCAAGGGGAATCGGCCACCGGGGAGCTGTTTTTT. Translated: CASSQGESATGELFF.

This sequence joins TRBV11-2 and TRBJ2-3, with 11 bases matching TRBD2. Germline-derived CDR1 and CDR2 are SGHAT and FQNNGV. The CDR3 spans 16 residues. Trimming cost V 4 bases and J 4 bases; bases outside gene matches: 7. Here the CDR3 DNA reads TGTGCCAGCAGCTCCCTAGCGGGAGGAGTGGCAGATACGCAGTATTTT. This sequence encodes CASSSLAGGVADTQYF.

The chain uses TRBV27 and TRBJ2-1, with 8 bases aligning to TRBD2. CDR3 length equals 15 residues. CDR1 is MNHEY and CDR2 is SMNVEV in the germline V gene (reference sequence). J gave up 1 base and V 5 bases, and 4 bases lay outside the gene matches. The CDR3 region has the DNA TGTGCCAGCAGTGGGAGACTAGCGTCCTACAATGAGCAGTTCTTC. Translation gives CASSGRLASYNEQFF.

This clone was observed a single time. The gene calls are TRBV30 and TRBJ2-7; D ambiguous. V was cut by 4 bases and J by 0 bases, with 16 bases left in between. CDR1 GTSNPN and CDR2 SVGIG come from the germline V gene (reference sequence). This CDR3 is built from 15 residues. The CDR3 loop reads CAWTTSDGSSYEQYF. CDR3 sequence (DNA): TGTGCCTGGACAACATCGGACGGTAGCTCCTACGAGCAGTACTTC.

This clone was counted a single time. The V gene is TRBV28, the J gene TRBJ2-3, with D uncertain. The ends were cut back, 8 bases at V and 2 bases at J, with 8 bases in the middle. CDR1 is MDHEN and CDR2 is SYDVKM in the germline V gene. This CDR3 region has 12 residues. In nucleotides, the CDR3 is TGTGCCAGCGGGCCAACCACAGATACGCAGTATTTT. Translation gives CASGPTTDTQYF.

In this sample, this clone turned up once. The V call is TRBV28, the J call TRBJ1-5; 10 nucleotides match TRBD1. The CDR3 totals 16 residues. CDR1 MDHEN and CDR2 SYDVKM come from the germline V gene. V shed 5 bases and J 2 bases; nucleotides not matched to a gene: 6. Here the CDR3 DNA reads TGTGCCAGCAGTATTGACAGGGGGCGAGGCAATCAGCCCCAGCATTTT. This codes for CASSIDRGRGNQPQHF.

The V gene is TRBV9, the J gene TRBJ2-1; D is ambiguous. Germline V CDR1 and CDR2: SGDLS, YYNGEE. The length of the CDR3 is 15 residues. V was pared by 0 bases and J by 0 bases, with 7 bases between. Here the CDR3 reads CASSVARVSYNEQFF. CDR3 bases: TGTGCCAGCAGCGTAGCCCGGGTCTCCTACAATGAGCAGTTCTTC.

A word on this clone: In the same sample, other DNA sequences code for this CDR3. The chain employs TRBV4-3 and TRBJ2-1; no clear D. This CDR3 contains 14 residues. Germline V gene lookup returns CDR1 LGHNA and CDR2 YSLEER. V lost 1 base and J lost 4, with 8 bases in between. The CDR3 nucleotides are TGCGCCAGCAGCCAAGGGAGCCCTTACAATGAGCAGTTCTTC. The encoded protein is CASSQGSPYNEQFF.

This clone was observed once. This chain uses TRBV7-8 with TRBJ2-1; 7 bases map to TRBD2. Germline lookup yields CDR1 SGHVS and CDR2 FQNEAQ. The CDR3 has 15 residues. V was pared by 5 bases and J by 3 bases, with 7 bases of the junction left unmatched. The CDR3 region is CASSRVGGDYNEQFF. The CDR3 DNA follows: TGTGCCAGCAGCCGAGTTGGGGGGGACTACAATGAGCAGTTCTTC.

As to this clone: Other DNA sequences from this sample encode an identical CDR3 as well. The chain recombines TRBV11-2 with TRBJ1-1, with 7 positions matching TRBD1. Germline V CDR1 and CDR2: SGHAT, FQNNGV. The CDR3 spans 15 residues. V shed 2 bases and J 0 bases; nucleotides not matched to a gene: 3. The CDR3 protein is CASSLTTGVNTEAFF. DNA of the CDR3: TGTGCCAGCAGCTTAACTACAGGGGTGAACACTGAAGCTTTCTTT.

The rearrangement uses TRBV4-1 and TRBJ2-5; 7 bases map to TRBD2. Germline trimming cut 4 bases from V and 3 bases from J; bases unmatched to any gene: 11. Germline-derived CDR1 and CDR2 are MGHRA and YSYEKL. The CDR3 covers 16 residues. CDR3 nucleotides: TGCGCCAGCAGCCCCTCTCCCCCCAGCGGGGAAGAGACCCAGTACTTC. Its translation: CASSPSPPSGEETQYF.

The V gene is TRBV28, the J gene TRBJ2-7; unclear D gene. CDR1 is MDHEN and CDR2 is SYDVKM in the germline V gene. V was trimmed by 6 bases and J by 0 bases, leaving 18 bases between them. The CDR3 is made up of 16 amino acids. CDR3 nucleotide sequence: TGTGCCAGCAGGACCTACAAGTTGCTCTACTCCTACGAGCAGTACTTC. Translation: CASRTYKLLYSYEQYF.

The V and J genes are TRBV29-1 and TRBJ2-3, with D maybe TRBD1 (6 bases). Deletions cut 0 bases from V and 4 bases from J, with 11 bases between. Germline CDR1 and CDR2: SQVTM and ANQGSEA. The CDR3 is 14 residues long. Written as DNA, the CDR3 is TGCAGCGTTGAAGATCCCAGGGGCGCAGATACGCAGTATTTT. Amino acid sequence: CSVEDPRGADTQYF.

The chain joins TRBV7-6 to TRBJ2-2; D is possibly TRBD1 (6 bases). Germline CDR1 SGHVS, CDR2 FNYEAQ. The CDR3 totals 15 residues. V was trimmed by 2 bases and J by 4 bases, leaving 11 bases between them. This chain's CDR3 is CASSLQQGTTGELFF. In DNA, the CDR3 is TGTGCCAGCAGCTTACAGCAGGGGACCACCGGGGAGCTGTTTTTT.